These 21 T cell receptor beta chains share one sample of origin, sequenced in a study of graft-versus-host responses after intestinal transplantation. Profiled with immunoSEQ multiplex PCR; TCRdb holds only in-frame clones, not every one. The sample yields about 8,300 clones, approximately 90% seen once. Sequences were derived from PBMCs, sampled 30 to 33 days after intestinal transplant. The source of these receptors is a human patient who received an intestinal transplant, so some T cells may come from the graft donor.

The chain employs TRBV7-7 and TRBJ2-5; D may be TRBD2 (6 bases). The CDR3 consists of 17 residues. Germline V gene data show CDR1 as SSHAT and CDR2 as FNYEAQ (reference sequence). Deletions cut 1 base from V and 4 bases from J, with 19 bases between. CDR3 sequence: CASSLGQVGGVGETQYF. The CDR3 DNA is TGTGCCAGCAGCTTAGGTCAAGTCGGCGGGGTGGGAGAGACCCAGTACTTC.

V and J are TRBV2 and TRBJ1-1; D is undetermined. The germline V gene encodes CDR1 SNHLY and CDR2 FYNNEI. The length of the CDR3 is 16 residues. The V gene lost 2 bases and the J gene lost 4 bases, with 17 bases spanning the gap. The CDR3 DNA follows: TGTGCCAGCAGTGAATGGGGTAACATGGGTGTCACTGAAGCTTTCTTT. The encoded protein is CASSEWGNMGVTEAFF. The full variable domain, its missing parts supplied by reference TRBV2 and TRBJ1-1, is EPEVTQTPSHQVTQMGQEVILRCVPISNHLYFYWYRQILGQKVEFLVSFYNNEISEKSEIFDDQFSVERPDGSNFTLKIRSTKLEDSAMYFCASSEWGNMGVTEAFFGQGTRLTVV.

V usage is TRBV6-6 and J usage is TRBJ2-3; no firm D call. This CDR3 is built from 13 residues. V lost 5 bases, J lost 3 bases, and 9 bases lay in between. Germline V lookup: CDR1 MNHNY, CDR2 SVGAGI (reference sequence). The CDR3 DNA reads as TGTGCCAGCAGTGCGGACCCGACAGATACGCAGTATTTT. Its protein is CASSADPTDTQYF.

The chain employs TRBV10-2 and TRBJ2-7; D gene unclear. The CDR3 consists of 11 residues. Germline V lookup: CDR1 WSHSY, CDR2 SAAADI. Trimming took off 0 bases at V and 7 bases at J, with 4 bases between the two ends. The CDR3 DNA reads TGCGCCAGCAGTGAGTCGTGGGAGCAGTACTTC. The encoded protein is CASSESWEQYF.

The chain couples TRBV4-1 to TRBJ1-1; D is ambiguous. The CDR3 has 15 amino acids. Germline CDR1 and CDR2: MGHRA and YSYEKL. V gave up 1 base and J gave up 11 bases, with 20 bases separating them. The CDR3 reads CASSQVLSTFGYAFF. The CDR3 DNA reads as TGCGCCAGCAGCCAAGTTCTTTCAACCTTCGGGTATGCTTTCTTT.

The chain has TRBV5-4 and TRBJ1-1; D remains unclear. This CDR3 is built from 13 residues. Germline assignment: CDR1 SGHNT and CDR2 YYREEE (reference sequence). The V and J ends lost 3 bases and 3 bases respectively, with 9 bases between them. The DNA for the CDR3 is TGTGCCAGCAGCTCGGGTGCGTACACTGAAGCTTTCTTT. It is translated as CASSSGAYTEAFF.

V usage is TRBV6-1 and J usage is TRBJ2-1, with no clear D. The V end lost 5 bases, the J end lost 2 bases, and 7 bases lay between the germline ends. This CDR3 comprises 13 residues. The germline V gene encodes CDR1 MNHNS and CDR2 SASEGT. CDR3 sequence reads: CASSRPPYNEQFF. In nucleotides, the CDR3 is TGTGCCAGCAGTCGCCCCCCCTACAATGAGCAGTTCTTC.

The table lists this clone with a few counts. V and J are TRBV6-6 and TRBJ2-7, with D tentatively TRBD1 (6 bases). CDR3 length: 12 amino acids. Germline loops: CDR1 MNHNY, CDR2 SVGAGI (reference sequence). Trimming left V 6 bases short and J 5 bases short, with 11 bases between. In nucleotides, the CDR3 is TGTGCCAGCAGCATACAGGGCAACGAGCAGTACTTC. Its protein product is CASSIQGNEQYF.

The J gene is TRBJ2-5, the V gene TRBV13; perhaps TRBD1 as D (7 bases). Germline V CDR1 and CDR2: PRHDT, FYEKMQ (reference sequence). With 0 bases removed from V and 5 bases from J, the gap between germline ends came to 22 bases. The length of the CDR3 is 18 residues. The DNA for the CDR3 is TGTGCCAGCAGCTTAGGCCCCCCGGGACAGCCTGGGGGGGAGACCCAGTACTTC. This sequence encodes CASSLGPPGQPGGETQYF.

The CDR3 DNA reads as TGCGCCAGCAGTTGGGGGAGCCCGACGACTGAAGCTTTCTTT. It translates to CASSWGSPTTEAFF. The chain has TRBV5-1 and TRBJ1-1, with a weak D call TRBD1 (5 bases). The germline V and J ends were trimmed by 5 bases and 5 bases, with 16 bases remaining between them. The CDR3 consists of 14 residues. Germline V lookup: CDR1 SGHRS, CDR2 YFSETQ.

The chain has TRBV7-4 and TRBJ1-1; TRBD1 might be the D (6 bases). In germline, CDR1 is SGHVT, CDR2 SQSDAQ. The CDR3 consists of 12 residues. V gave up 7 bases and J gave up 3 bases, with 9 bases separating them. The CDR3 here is CASKQGDTEAFF. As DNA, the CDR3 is TGTGCCAGCAAACAGGGAGACACTGAAGCTTTCTTT.

The CDR3 DNA follows: TGTGCCAGCATCCGGGACACCTACGAGCAGTACTTC. This gives the protein CASIRDTYEQYF. The rearrangement joins TRBV25-1 to TRBJ2-7, with TRBD1 as a possible D gene (6 bases). CDR1 is MGHDK, CDR2 SYGVNS, per germline. The V end lost 7 bases, the J end lost 2 bases, and 9 bases lay between the germline ends. This CDR3 is built from 12 residues.

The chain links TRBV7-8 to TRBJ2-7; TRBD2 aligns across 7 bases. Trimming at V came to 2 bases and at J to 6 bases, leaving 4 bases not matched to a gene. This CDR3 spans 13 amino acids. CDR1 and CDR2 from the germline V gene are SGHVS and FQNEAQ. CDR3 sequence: CASSLLKRGEQYF. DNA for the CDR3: TGTGCCAGCAGCTTATTAAAGCGGGGCGAGCAGTACTTC.

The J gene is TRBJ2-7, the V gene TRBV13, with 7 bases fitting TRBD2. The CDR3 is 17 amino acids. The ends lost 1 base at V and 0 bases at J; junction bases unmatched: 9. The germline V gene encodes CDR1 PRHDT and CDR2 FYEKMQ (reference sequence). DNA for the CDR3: TGTGCCAGCAGCTTAGTCGACTTCTTAGCGGGCTCCTACGAGCAGTACTTC. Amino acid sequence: CASSLVDFLAGSYEQYF.

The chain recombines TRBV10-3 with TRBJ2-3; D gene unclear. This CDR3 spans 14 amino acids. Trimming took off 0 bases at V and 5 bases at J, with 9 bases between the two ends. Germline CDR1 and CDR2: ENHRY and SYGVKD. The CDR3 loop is CAISESPERDTQYF. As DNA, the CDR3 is TGTGCCATCAGTGAGTCGCCTGAGCGAGATACGCAGTATTTT.

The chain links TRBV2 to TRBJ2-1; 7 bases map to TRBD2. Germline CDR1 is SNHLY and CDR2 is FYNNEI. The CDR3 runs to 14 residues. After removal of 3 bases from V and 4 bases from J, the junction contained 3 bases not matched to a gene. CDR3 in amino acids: CASSDPGGYNEQFF. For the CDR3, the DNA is TGTGCCAGCAGTGACCCGGGGGGATACAATGAGCAGTTCTTC.

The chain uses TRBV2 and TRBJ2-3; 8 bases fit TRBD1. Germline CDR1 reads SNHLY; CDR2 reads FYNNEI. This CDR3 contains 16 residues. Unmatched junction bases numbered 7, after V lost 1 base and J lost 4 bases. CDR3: CASSEGRRGRPDTQYF. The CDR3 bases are TGTGCCAGCAGTGAAGGTCGCAGGGGGCGCCCAGATACGCAGTATTTT.

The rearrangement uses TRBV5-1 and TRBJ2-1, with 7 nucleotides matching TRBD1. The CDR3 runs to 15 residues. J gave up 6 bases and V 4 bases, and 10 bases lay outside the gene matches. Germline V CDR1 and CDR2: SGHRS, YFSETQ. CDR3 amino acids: CASSPPGQPSNEQFF. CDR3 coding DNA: TGCGCCAGCAGCCCCCCGGGACAGCCAAGCAATGAGCAGTTCTTC.

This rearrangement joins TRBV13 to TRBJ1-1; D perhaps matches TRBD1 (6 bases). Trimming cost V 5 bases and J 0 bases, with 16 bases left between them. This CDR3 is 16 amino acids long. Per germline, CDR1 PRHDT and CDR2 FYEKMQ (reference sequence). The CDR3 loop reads CASSLLRGGMNTEAFF. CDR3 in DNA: TGTGCCAGCAGCCTGCTACGAGGGGGTATGAACACTGAAGCTTTCTTT.

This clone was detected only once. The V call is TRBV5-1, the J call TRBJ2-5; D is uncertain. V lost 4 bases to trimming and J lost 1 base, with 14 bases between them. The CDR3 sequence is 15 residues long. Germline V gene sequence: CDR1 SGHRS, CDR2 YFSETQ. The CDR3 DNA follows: TGCGCCAGCAGCCCCCTCGGTGGTCGCCAAGAGACCCAGTACTTC. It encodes CASSPLGGRQETQYF.

CDR3 DNA: TGTGCCAGCAGCCTTACGGGAAACACGGCCGTGAATGAGCAGTTCTTC. This codes for CASSLTGNTAVNEQFF. V usage is TRBV7-8 and J usage is TRBJ2-1, with TRBD2 as a possible D gene (5 bases). Germline V gives CDR1 SGHVS, CDR2 FQNEAQ. The CDR3 is made up of 16 amino acids. V gave up 5 bases and J gave up 7 bases, with 21 bases separating them.